This T cell receptor beta chain was obtained from a study of T-cell reconstitution after alpha-beta-depleted transplantation in children. As it was prepared, the TCRbeta library received unique molecular identifiers. TCRdb re-called the PCR reads with MiXCR, one entry per CDR3 protein. The sample comprises some 550,000 distinct CDR3 sequences, roughly 24% of which are singletons, and roughly 13% rests with the top ten. Germline loops: CDR1 MNHEY, CDR2 SMNVEV (reference sequence). Trimming took 0 bases from V and 1 from J, leaving 9 bases between them. This CDR3 region has 15 residues. The sequence derives from a boy younger than two who had a stem cell transplant for acute myeloid leukemia, so the T cells may come from the graft donor. The chain employs TRBV27 and TRBJ2-5; D remains ambiguous. Sequencing was performed on PBMCs, mostly from graft donor cells, taken 360 days after TCRalphabeta/CD19-depleted stem cell transplant. For the CDR3, the DNA is TGTGCCAGCAGTTTATCGGTTGGGTCCCAAGAGACCCAGTACTTC. The encoded protein is CASSLSVGSQETQYF.